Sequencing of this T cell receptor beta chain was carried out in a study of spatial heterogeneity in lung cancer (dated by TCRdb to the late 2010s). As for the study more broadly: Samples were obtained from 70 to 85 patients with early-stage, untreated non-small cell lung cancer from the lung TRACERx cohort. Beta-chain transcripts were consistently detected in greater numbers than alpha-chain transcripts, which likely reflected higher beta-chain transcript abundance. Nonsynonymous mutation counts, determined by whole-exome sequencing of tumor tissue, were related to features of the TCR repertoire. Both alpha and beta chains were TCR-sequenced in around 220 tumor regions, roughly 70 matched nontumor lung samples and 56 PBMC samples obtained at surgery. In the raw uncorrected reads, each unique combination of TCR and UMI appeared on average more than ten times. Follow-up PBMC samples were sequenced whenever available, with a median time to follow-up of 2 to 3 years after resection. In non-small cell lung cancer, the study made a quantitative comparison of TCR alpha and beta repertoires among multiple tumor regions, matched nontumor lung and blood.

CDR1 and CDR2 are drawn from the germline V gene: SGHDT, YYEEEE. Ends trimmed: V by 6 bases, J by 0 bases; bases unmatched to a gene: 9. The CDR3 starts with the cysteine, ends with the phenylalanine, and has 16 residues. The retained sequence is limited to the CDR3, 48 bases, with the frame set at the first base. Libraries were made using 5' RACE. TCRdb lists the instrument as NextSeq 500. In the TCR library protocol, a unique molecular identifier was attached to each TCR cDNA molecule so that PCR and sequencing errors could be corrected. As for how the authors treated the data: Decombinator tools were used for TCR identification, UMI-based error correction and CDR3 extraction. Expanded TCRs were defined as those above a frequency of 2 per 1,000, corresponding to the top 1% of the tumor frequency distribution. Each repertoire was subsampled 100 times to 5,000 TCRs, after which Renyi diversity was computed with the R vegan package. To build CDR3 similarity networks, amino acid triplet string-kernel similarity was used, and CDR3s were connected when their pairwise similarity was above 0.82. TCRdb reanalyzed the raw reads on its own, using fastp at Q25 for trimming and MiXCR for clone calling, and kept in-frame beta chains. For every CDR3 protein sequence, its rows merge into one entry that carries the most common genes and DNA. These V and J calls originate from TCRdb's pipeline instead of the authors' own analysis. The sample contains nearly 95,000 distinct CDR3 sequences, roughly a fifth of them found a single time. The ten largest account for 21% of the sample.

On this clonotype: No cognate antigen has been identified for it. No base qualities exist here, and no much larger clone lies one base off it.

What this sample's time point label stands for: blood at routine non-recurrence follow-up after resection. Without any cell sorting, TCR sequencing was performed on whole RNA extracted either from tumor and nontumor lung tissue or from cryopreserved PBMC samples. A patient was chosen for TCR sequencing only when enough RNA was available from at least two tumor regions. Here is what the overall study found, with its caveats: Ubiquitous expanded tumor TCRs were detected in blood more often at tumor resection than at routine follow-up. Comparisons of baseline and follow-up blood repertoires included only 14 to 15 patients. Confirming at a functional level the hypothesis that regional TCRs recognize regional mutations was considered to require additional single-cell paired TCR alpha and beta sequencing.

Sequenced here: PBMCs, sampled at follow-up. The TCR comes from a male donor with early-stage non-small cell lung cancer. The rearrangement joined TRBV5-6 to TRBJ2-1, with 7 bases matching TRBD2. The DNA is TGTGCCAGCAACTGGGGAGGGATCAGCTCCTACAATGAGCAGTTCTTC. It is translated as CASNWGGISSYNEQFF.